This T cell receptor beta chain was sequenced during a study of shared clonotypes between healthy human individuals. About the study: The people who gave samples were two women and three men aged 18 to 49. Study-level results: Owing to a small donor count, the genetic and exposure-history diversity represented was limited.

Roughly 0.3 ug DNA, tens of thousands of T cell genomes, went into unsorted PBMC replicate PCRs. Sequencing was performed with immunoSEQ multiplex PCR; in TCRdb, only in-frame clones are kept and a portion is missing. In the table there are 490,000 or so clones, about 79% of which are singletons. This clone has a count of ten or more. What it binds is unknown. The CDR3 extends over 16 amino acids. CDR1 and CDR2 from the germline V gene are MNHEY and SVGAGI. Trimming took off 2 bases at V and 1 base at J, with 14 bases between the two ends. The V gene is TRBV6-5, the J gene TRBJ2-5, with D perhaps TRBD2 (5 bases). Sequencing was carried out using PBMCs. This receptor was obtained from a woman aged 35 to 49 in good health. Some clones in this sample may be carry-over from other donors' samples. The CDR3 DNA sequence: TGTGCCAGCAGTTACGGTCGGAGACTACCCCAAGAGACCCAGTACTTC. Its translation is CASSYGRRLPQETQYF.